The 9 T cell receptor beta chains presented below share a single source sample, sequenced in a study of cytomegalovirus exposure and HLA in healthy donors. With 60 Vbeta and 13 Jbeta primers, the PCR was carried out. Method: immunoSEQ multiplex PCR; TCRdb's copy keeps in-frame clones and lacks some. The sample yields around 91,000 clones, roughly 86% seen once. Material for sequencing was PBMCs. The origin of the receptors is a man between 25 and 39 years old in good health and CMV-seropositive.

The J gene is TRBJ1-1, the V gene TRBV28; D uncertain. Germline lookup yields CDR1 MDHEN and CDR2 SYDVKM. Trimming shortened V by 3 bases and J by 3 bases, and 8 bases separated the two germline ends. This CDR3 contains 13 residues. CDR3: CASSFDKYTEAFF. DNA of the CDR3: TGTGCCAGCAGTTTTGACAAATACACTGAAGCTTTCTTT.

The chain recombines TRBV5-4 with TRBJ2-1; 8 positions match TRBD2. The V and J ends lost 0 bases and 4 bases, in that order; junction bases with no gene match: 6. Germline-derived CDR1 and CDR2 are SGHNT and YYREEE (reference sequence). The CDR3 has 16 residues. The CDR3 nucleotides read TGTGCCAGCAGCTTGGCCGGGATAGCGGGATACAATGAGCAGTTCTTC. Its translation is CASSLAGIAGYNEQFF.

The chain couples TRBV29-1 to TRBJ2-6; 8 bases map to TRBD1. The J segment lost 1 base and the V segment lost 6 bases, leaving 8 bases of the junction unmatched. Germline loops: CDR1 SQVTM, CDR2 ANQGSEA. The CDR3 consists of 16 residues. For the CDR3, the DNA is TGCAGCGTAGAGAACCGGACAGGGTCTGGGGCCAACGTCCTGACTTTC. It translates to CSVENRTGSGANVLTF. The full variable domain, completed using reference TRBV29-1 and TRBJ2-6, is SAVISQKPSRDICQRGTSLTIQCQVDSQVTMMFWYRQQPGQSLTLIATANQGSEATYESGFVIDKFPISRPNLTFSTLTVSNMSPEDSSIYLCSVENRTGSGANVLTFGAGSRLTVL.

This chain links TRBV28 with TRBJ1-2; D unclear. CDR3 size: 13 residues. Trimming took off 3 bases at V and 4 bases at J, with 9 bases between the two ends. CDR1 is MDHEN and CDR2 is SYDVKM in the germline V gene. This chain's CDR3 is CASSLIGSYGYTF. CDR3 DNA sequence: TGTGCCAGCAGTTTGATCGGTAGCTATGGCTACACCTTC.

The CDR3 DNA sequence: TGTGCCAGCAGCTTAAGGCAGGGCCCCTACGAGCAGTACTTC. It codes for CASSLRQGPYEQYF. V and J are TRBV7-8 and TRBJ2-7; a weak D match, TRBD1 (5 bases). The V end was cut by 2 bases, the J end by 2 bases, with 10 bases between. CDR1 and CDR2 from the germline V gene are SGHVS and FQNEAQ. The CDR3 is 14 residues long.

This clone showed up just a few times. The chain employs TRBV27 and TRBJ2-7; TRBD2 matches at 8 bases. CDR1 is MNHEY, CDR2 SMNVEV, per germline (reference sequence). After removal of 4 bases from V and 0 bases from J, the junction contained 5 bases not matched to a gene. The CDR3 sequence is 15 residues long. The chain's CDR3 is CASSWAGGNSYEQYF. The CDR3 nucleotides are TGTGCCAGCAGTTGGGCGGGGGGTAACTCCTACGAGCAGTACTTC.

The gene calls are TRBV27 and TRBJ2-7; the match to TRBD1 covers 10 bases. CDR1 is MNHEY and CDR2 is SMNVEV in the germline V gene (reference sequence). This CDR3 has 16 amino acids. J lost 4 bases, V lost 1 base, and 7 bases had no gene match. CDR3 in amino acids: CASSLWGQGYPYEQYF. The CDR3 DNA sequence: TGTGCCAGCAGTTTATGGGGACAGGGGTACCCTTACGAGCAGTACTTC.

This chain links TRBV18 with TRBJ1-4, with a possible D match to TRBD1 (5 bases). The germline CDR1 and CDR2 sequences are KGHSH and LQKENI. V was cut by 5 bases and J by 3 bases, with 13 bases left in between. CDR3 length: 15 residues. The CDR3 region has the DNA TGTGCCAGCTCATCTCAGGGCTCGGCTAATGAAAAACTGTTTTTT. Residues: CASSSQGSANEKLFF.

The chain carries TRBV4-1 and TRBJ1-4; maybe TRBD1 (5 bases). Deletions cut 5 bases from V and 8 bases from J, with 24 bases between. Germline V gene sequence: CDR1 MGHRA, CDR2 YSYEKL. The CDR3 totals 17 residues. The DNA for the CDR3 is TGCGCCAGCAGCACTGTAGGGGAGGGTAGGCGAAGGGAAAAACTGTTTTTT. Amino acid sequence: CASSTVGEGRRREKLFF.